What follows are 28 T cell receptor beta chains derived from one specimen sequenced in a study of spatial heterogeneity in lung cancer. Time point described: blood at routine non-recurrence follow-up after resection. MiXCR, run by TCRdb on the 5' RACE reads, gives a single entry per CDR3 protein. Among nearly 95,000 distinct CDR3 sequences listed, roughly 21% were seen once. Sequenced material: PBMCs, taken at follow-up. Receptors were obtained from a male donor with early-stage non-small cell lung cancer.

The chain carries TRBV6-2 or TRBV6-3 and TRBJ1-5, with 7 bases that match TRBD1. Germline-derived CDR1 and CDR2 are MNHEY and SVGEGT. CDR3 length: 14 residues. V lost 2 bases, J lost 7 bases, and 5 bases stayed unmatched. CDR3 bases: TGTGCCAGCAGTTACCAAGGGGGCGTCCAGCCCCAGCATTTT. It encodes CASSYQGGVQPQHF.

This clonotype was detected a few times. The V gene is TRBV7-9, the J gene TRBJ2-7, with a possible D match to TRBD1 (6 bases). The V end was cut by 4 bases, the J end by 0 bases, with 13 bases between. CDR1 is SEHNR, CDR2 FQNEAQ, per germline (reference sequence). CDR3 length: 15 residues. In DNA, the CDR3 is TGTGCCAGCAGCTCTTACCGGGACAACTCCTACGAGCAGTACGTC. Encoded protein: CASSSYRDNSYEQYV.

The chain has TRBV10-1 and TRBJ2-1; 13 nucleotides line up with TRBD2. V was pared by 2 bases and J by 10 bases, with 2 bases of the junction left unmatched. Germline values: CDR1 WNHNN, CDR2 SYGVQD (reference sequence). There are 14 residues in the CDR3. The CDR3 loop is CASSEGLAGVEQFF. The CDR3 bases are TGCGCCAGCAGTGAGGGACTAGCGGGAGTGGAGCAGTTCTTC.

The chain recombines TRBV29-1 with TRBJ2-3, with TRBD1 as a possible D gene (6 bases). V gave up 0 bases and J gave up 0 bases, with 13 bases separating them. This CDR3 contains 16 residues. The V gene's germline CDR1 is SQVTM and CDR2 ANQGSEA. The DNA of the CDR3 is TGCAGCGTTGAAGATCAGGGCAGGGGCAGCACAGATACGCAGTATTTT. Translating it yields CSVEDQGRGSTDTQYF.

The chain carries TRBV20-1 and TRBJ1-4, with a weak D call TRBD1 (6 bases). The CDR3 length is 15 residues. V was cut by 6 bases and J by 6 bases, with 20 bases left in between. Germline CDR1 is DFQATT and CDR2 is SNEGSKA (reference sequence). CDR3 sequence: CSASSGTLDYEKLFF. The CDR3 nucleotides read TGCAGTGCCTCCTCCGGGACACTAGATTATGAAAAACTGTTTTTT.

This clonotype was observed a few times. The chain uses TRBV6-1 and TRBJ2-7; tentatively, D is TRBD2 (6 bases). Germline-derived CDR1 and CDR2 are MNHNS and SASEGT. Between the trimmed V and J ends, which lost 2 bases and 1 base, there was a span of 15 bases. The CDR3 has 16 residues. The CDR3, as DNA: TGTGCCAGCAGTGAACTCGGGGGTAAAGCATCCTACGAGCAGTACGTC. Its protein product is CASSELGGKASYEQYV.

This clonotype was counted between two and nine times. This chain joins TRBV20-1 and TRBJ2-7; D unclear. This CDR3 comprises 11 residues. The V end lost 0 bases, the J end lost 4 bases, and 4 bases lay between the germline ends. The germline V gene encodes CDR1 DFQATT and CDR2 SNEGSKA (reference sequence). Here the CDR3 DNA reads TGCAGTGCTAGAGACGGGTACGAGCAGTACTTC. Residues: CSARDGYEQYF.

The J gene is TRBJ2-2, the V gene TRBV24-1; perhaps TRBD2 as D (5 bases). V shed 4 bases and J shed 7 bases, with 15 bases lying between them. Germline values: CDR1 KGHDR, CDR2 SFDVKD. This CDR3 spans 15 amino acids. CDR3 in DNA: TGTGCCACCAGTGACCCGGGCCGGCGGGTCGGGGAGCTGTTTTTT. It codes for CATSDPGRRVGELFF.

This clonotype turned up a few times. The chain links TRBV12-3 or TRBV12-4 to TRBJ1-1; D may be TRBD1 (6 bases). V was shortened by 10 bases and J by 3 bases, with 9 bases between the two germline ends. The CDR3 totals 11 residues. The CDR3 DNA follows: TGTGCCACCAGGACAGACACTGAAGCTTTCTTT. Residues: CATRTDTEAFF.

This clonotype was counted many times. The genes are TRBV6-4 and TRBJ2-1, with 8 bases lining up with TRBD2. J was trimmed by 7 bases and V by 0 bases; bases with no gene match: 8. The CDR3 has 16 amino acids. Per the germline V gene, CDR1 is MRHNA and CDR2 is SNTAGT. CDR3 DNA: TGTGCCAGCAGTGACTCGGGGCGGGAGGCATCGAATGAGCAGTTCTTC. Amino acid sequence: CASSDSGREASNEQFF.

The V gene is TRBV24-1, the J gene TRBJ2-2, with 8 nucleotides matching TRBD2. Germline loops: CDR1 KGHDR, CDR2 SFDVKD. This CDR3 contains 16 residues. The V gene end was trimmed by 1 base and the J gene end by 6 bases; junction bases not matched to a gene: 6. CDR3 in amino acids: CATSDFRTSFSGELFF. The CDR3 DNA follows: TGTGCCACCAGTGATTTCAGGACTAGCTTCTCCGGGGAGCTGTTTTTT.

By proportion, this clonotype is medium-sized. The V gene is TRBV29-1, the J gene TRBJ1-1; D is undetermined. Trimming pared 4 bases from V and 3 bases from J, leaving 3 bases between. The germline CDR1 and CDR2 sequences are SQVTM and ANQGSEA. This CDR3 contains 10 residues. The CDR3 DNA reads TGCAGCGTTGCACACACTGAAGCTTTCTTT. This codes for CSVAHTEAFF.

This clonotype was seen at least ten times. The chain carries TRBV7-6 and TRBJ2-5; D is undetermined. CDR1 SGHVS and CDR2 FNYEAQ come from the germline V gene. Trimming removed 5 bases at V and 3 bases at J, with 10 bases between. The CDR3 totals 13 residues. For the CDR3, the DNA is TGTGCCAGCAGCCAAGGGTTAGAAGAGACCCAGTACTTC. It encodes CASSQGLEETQYF.

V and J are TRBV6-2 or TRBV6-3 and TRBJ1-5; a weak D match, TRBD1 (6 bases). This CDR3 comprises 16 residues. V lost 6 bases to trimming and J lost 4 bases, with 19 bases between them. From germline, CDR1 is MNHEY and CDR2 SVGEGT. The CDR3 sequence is CASSPISGGANQPQHF. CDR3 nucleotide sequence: TGTGCCAGCAGCCCTATTTCCGGGGGGGCGAATCAGCCCCAGCATTTT.

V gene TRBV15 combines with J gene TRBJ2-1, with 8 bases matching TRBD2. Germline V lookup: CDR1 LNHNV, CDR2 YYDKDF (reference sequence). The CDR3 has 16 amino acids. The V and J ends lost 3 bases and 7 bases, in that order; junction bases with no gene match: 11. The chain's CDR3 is CATSSALAEYGNEQFF. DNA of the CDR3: TGTGCCACCAGCAGTGCACTAGCGGAGTATGGGAATGAGCAGTTCTTC.

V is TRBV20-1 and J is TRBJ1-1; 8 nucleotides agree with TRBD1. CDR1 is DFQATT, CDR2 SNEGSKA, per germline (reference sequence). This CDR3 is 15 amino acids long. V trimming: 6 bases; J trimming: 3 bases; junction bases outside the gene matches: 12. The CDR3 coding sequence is TGCAGTGCCCCAGGACAGGGAACGGGGCACACTGAAGCTTTCTTT. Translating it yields CSAPGQGTGHTEAFF.

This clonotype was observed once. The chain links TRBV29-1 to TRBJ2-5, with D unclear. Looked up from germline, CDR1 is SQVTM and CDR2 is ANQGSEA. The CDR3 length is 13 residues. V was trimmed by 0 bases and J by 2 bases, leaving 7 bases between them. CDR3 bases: TGCAGCGTTGAAGAAAACAGACAAGAGACCCAGTACTTC. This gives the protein CSVEENRQETQYF.

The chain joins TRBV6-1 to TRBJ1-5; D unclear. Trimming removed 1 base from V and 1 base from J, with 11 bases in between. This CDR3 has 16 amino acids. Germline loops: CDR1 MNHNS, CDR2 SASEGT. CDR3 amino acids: CASSEVARLSNQPQHF. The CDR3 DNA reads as TGTGCCAGCAGTGAAGTGGCCCGACTGAGCAATCAGCCCCAGCATTTT.

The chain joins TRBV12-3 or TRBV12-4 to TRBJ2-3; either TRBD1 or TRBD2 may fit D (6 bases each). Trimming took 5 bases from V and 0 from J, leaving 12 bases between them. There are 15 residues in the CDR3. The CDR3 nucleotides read TGTGCCAGCAGTCCCATAGGGGGGAGCACAGATACGCAGTATTTT. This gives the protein CASSPIGGSTDTQYF.

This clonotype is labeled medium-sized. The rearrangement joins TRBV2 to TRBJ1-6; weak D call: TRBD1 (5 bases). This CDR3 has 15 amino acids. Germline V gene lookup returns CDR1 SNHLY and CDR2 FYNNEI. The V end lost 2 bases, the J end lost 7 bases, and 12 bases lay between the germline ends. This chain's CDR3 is CASSELGAPNSPLHF. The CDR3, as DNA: TGTGCCAGCAGTGAATTAGGGGCACCCAATTCACCCCTCCACTTT. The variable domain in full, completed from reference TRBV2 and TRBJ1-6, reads EPEVTQTPSHQVTQMGQEVILRCVPISNHLYFYWYRQILGQKVEFLVSFYNNEISEKSEIFDDQFSVERPDGSNFTLKIRSTKLEDSAMYFCASSELGAPNSPLHFGNGTRLTVT.

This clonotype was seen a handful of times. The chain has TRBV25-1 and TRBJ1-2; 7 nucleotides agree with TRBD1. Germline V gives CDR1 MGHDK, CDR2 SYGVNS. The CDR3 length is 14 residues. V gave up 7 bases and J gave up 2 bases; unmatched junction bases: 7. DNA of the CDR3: TGTGCCAGCACCCAGGGGGGTGGCAACTATGGCTACACCTTC. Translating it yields CASTQGGGNYGYTF.

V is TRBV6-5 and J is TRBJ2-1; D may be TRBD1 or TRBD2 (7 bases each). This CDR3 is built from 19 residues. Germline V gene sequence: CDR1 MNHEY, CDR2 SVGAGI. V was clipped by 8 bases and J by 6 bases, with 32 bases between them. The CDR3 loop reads CASAPWVTGRATLGNEQFF. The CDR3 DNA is TGTGCCAGCGCGCCATGGGTGACAGGGAGGGCAACCCTGGGCAATGAGCAGTTCTTC.

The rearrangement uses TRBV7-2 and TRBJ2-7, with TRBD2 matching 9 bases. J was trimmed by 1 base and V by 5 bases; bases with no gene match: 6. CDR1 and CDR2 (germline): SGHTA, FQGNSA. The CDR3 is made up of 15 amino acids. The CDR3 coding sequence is TGTGCCAGCAGCCATAGCGGGAGCTTTTCCTACGAGCAGTACTTC. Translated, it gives CASSHSGSFSYEQYF.

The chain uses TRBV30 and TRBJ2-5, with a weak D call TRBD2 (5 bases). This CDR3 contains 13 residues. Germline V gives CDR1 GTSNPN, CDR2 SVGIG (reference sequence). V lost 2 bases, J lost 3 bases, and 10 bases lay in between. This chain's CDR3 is CAWSKDFKETQYF. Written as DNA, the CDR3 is TGTGCCTGGAGTAAGGACTTCAAAGAGACCCAGTACTTC.

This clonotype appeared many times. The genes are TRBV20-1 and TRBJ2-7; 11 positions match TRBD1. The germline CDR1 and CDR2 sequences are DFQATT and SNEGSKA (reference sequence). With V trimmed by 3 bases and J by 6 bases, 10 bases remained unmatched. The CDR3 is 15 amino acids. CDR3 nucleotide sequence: TGCAGTGCTAGCGGGACAGGGGGTTTCGTAACCGAGCAGTACTTC. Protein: CSASGTGGFVTEQYF.

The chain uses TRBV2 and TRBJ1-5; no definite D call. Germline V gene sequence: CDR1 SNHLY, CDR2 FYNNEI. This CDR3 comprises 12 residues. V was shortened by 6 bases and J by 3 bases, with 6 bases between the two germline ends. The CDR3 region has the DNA TGTGCCAGCAGCCCAGCCAATCAGCCCCAGCATTTT. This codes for CASSPANQPQHF.

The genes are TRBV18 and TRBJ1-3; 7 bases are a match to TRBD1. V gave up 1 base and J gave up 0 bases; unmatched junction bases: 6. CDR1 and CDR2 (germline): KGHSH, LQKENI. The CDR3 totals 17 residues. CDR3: CASSPRDSEFSGNTIYF. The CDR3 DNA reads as TGTGCCAGCTCACCACGGGACAGCGAGTTCTCTGGAAACACCATATATTTT. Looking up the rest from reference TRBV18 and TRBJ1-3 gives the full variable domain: NAGVMQNPRHLVRRRGQEARLRCSPMKGHSHVYWYRQLPEEGLKFMVYLQKENIIDESGMPKERFSAEFPKEGPSILRIQQVVRGDSAAYFCASSPRDSEFSGNTIYFGEGSWLTVV.

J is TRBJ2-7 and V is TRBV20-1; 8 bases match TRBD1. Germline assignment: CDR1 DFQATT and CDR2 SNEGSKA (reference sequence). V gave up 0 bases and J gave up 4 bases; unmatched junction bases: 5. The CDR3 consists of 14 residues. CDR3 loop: CSAREGQGRYEQYF. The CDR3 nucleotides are TGCAGTGCTAGAGAAGGACAGGGTAGATACGAGCAGTACTTC.